The 30 T cell receptor beta chains presented below share a single source sample, sequenced in a study of T cell responses to AZD1222 COVID-19 vaccine. Generated by immunoSEQ multiplex PCR, the TCRdb table keeps only in-frame clones and is missing some. The sample consists of 99,000 or so clones, around nine tenths of them appearing once. This material consisted of peripheral blood, taken on day 0 of AZD1222 vaccination. Receptors originate from an adult in good health.

This CDR3 is CASSAEGGRVGEQYF. The CDR3 DNA sequence: TGTGCCAGCAGCGCCGAGGGGGGGCGCGTAGGCGAGCAGTACTTC. This sequence joins TRBV5-4 and TRBJ2-7, with D possibly being TRBD2 (7 bases). Germline V gene data show CDR1 as SGHNT and CDR2 as YYREEE (reference sequence). The CDR3 is 15 amino acids. V lost 4 bases and J lost 6, with 20 bases in between. The whole variable domain, remainder taken from reference TRBV5-4 and TRBJ2-7, is ETGVTQSPTHLIKTRGQQVTLRCSSQSGHNTVSWYQQALGQGPQFIFQYYREEENGRGNFPPRFSGLQFPNYSSELNVNALELDDSALYLCASSAEGGRVGEQYFGPGTRLTVT.

This chain connects TRBV7-9 to TRBJ1-1, with 7 bases that match TRBD1. The germline V gene encodes CDR1 SEHNR and CDR2 FQNEAQ (reference sequence). The CDR3 runs 18 residues. The ends lost 5 bases at V and 2 bases at J; junction bases unmatched: 17. Written as DNA, the CDR3 is TGTGCCAGCAGCCCCAGGGGGAGGACCGACGAGCCCAACACTGAAGCTTTCTTT. As protein: CASSPRGRTDEPNTEAFF.

The V gene is TRBV27, the J gene TRBJ1-2, with D possibly being TRBD1 (6 bases). The ends were cut back, 4 bases at V and 4 bases at J, with 16 bases in the middle. This CDR3 is built from 15 residues. Germline loops: CDR1 MNHEY, CDR2 SMNVEV (reference sequence). CDR3: CASSSRQGGSYGYTF. The CDR3, as DNA: TGTGCCAGCAGTTCGCGACAAGGGGGGTCCTATGGCTACACCTTC.

The chain combines TRBV19 with TRBJ2-7; the D gene is possibly TRBD2 (6 bases). The CDR3 has 16 residues. The germline gives CDR1 LNHDA, CDR2 SQIVND (reference sequence). V gave up 3 bases and J gave up 6 bases, with 21 bases separating them. CDR3 sequence (DNA): TGTGCCAGTAGTATTGTGGCCGCTGGGACTGGGGTCGAGCAGTACTTC. Translating gives CASSIVAAGTGVEQYF.

CDR3 nucleotides: TGTGCCAGCAGCTTAGGGGCTCGGAGTGTGCCCCAGCATTTT. Its translation is CASSLGARSVPQHF. This chain uses TRBV7-2 with TRBJ1-5; D ambiguous. CDR1 is SGHTA, CDR2 FQGNSA, per germline. This CDR3 region has 14 residues. The V gene lost 1 base and the J gene lost 9 bases, with 13 bases spanning the gap.

The rearrangement uses TRBV27 and TRBJ2-2; no definite D call. The V and J ends lost 3 bases and 6 bases respectively, with 8 bases between them. CDR3 length: 13 residues. Germline-derived CDR1 and CDR2 are MNHEY and SMNVEV (reference sequence). The CDR3 DNA sequence: TGTGCCAGCAGTTTGTCGGTTCCCGGGGAGCTGTTTTTT. Protein: CASSLSVPGELFF.

The J gene is TRBJ1-5, the V gene TRBV28, with D perhaps matching TRBD1 (5 bases). Germline CDR1 is MDHEN and CDR2 is SYDVKM. CDR3 length equals 17 residues. V was cut by 3 bases and J by 8 bases, with 23 bases left in between. CDR3 coding DNA: TGTGCCAGCAGTTTGCCTGGTGGGACCAAAGGGTATGAGCCCCAGCATTTT. It encodes CASSLPGGTKGYEPQHF.

The J gene is TRBJ2-2, the V gene TRBV6-1; D ambiguous. This CDR3 spans 19 amino acids. Germline CDR1 reads MNHNS; CDR2 reads SASEGT. V lost 0 bases to trimming and J lost 0 bases, with 17 bases between them. The CDR3 reads CASSEAPVRSAANTGELFF. The CDR3 DNA reads TGTGCCAGCAGTGAAGCGCCGGTCCGGTCGGCCGCGAACACCGGGGAGCTGTTTTTT.

The chain joins TRBV28 to TRBJ2-1, with 16 bases that match TRBD2. V lost 7 bases, J lost 3 bases, and 6 bases stayed unmatched. CDR1 and CDR2 (germline): MDHEN, SYDVKM. The CDR3 totals 17 residues. In nucleotides, the CDR3 is TGTGCCAGCATCGGGACTAGCGGGAGGGCCGACTACAATGAGCAGTTCTTC. Translating gives CASIGTSGRADYNEQFF.

This clone was recorded a few times. V is TRBV7-2 and J is TRBJ1-2; unclear D gene. The V and J ends lost 1 base and 5 bases respectively, with 8 bases between them. The CDR3 spans 13 residues. The V gene's germline CDR1 is SGHTA and CDR2 FQGNSA. The CDR3 coding sequence is TGTGCCAGCAGCTTAGTCGAGGGATATGGCTACACCTTC. Translation gives CASSLVEGYGYTF.

The chain links TRBV7-2 to TRBJ2-3; a weak D match, TRBD2 (6 bases). This CDR3 contains 15 residues. The V end lost 2 bases, the J end lost 1 base, and 10 bases lay between the germline ends. The V gene's germline CDR1 is SGHTA and CDR2 FQGNSA. The CDR3 DNA reads as TGTGCCAGCAGCTTAATGCGGGGTGGCACAGATACGCAGTATTTT. Translation: CASSLMRGGTDTQYF. Based on the CDR3 plus reference TRBV7-2 and TRBJ2-3, the full variable domain is GAGVSQSPSNKVTEKGKDVELRCDPISGHTALYWYRQSLGQGLEFLIYFQGNSAPDKSGLPSDRFSAERTGGSVSTLTIQRTQQEDSAVYLCASSLMRGGTDTQYFGPGTRLTVL.

The chain joins TRBV4-2 to TRBJ2-7; 10 bases fit TRBD2. V was clipped by 1 base and J by 7 bases; unmatched bases: 7. Looked up from germline, CDR1 is LGHNA and CDR2 is YNFKEQ. The CDR3 sequence is 15 residues long. In DNA form, the CDR3 reads TGTGCCAGCAGCCAAGGGCTAGCGGGAGCGGGTGAGCAGTACTTC. Its translation: CASSQGLAGAGEQYF.

V gene TRBV29-1 combines with J gene TRBJ2-2; D possibly uses TRBD1 or TRBD2 (5 bases each). Germline CDR1 reads SQVTM; CDR2 reads ANQGSEA. Trimming took off 6 bases at V and 2 bases at J, with 10 bases between the two ends. This CDR3 contains 13 residues. CDR3 amino acids: CSVRDGNTGELFF. In DNA, the CDR3 is TGCAGCGTCCGGGACGGCAACACCGGGGAGCTGTTTTTT.

The genes are TRBV6-2 or TRBV6-3 and TRBJ2-7, with 12 bases fitting TRBD2. Germline V gene lookup returns CDR1 MNHEY and CDR2 SVGEGT. This CDR3 spans 14 amino acids. J was trimmed by 2 bases and V by 4 bases; bases with no gene match: 0. DNA of the CDR3: TGTGCCAGCAGTTGGACTAGCGGGACCTACGAGCAGTACTTC. It translates to CASSWTSGTYEQYF.

The chain recombines TRBV3-1 (or the pseudogene TRBV3-2) with TRBJ2-5; 9 nucleotides line up with TRBD2. The J segment lost 0 bases and the V segment lost 7 bases, leaving 18 bases of the junction unmatched. Germline V lookup: CDR1 LGHDT, CDR2 YNNKEL (reference sequence). This CDR3 comprises 19 residues. The CDR3 DNA is TGTGCCAGCATCCCTCCGAGGAGGAGCGGGGGGCTAAACCAAGAGACCCAGTACTTC. As protein: CASIPPRRSGGLNQETQYF.

The V call is TRBV6-1, the J call TRBJ1-5, with D tentatively TRBD1 (5 bases). This CDR3 contains 15 residues. The V end lost 2 bases, the J end lost 1 base, and 9 bases lay between the germline ends. Germline V gene lookup returns CDR1 MNHNS and CDR2 SASEGT. For the CDR3, the DNA is TGTGCCAGCAGTGAACGGGGGACCAGCAATCAGCCCCAGCATTTT. Its protein product is CASSERGTSNQPQHF.

The chain recombines TRBV28 with TRBJ2-5, with D possibly TRBD1 on 5 matching bases. V was cut by 5 bases and J by 3 bases, with 13 bases left in between. The CDR3 has 14 residues. CDR1 is MDHEN, CDR2 SYDVKM, per germline. In DNA form, the CDR3 reads TGTGCCAGCAGTCCCCAGGGTACCAAAGAGACCCAGTACTTC. It is translated as CASSPQGTKETQYF.

The chain links TRBV27 to TRBJ1-5; 8 bases are shared with TRBD1. Germline V gives CDR1 MNHEY, CDR2 SMNVEV (reference sequence). V gave up 6 bases and J gave up 0 bases; unmatched junction bases: 13. The CDR3 is 18 residues long. CDR3 coding DNA: TGTGCCAGCAGAACTCGTGGGCAGGGGGCTAATAGCAATCAGCCCCAGCATTTT. The encoded protein is CASRTRGQGANSNQPQHF.

The gene calls are TRBV7-3 and TRBJ2-7; TRBD1 agrees at 11 bases. Germline lookup yields CDR1 SGHTA and CDR2 FQGTGA. J was trimmed by 4 bases and V by 3 bases; bases with no gene match: 5. The CDR3 is 15 amino acids. The DNA of the CDR3 is TGTGCCAGCAGCTTGACCGGGACAGGGGGTTACGAGCAGTACTTC. This codes for CASSLTGTGGYEQYF.

The chain couples TRBV5-4 to TRBJ2-7; perhaps D is TRBD1 or TRBD2 (6 bases each). Trimming shortened V by 2 bases and J by 4 bases, and 13 bases separated the two germline ends. This CDR3 has 14 residues. Germline V gives CDR1 SGHNT, CDR2 YYREEE (reference sequence). The chain's CDR3 is CASSFGGAPYEQYF. CDR3 DNA: TGTGCCAGCAGCTTCGGGGGCGCTCCTTACGAGCAGTACTTC.

This clone has only one observation. The chain employs TRBV4-2 and TRBJ2-7; D possibly matches TRBD1 or TRBD2 (5 bases each). The ends were cut back, 1 base at V and 0 bases at J, with 10 bases in the middle. This CDR3 has 15 residues. Germline CDR1 and CDR2: LGHNA and YNFKEQ. The CDR3 DNA reads as TGTGCCAGCAGCCAAGGGGACGGGACCTCCTACGAGCAGTACTTC. It translates to CASSQGDGTSYEQYF.

V and J are TRBV9 and TRBJ1-4, with a possible D match to TRBD1 (6 bases). The V gene's germline CDR1 is SGDLS and CDR2 YYNGEE. The CDR3 runs 15 residues. V shed 4 bases and J shed 4 bases, with 14 bases lying between them. The CDR3 DNA reads as TGTGCCAGCAGCCCAACGACAGGACGTAATGAAAAACTGTTTTTT. It encodes CASSPTTGRNEKLFF.

V is TRBV7-2 and J is TRBJ2-3; the D is unclear. The CDR3 loop spans 12 amino acids. Germline assignment: CDR1 SGHTA and CDR2 FQGNSA. With 1 base removed from V and 6 bases from J, the gap between germline ends came to 5 bases. The CDR3 bases are TGTGCCAGCAGCTTAGGACGTGATACGCAGTATTTT. This codes for CASSLGRDTQYF.

This clone was seen once. V and J are TRBV29-1 and TRBJ1-1; tentative D call: TRBD1 (6 bases). The germline gives CDR1 SQVTM, CDR2 ANQGSEA. This CDR3 is 14 amino acids long. The germline V and J ends were trimmed by 6 bases and 4 bases, with 18 bases remaining between them. In nucleotides, the CDR3 is TGCAGCGTCCGAACAGGGATGGGTACCACTGAAGCTTTCTTT. Encoded protein: CSVRTGMGTTEAFF. Together with reference TRBV29-1 and TRBJ1-1, the CDR3 gives the full variable domain: SAVISQKPSRDICQRGTSLTIQCQVDSQVTMMFWYRQQPGQSLTLIATANQGSEATYESGFVIDKFPISRPNLTFSTLTVSNMSPEDSSIYLCSVRTGMGTTEAFFGQGTRLTVV.

V gene TRBV18 combines with J gene TRBJ1-1; 7 positions match TRBD1. Trimming at V came to 2 bases and at J to 6 bases, leaving 3 bases not matched to a gene. The CDR3 has 13 amino acids. Germline V gene data show CDR1 as KGHSH and CDR2 as LQKENI. The CDR3 loop reads CASSPRGTAEAFF. CDR3 sequence (DNA): TGTGCCAGCTCACCAAGAGGGACAGCTGAAGCTTTCTTT.

The CDR3 nucleotides read TGCGCCAGCAAGCCGGGGGGTATCTACGAGCAGTACTTC. This encodes CASKPGGIYEQYF. The V gene is TRBV5-1, the J gene TRBJ2-7; 7 bases fit TRBD2. Trimming cost V 6 bases and J 3 bases; bases outside gene matches: 6. The CDR3 length is 13 residues. Germline-derived CDR1 and CDR2 are SGHRS and YFSETQ.

This clone was detected once. This sequence joins TRBV24-1 and TRBJ2-2; perhaps TRBD2 as D (7 bases). The CDR3 is 14 amino acids. The ends were cut back, 9 bases at V and 8 bases at J, with 18 bases in the middle. Per the germline V gene, CDR1 is KGHDR and CDR2 is SFDVKD. CDR3 DNA sequence: TGTGCCACCGCAGGGGATGCGGGAGCTGGGGAGCTGTTTTTT. This sequence encodes CATAGDAGAGELFF.

In the case of this clone: The same CDR3 is also encoded by other DNA sequences in this sample. The chain links TRBV30 to TRBJ1-1; unclear D gene. The CDR3 runs 11 residues. Trimming stripped 2 bases from V and 1 base from J, with 2 bases between. Germline values: CDR1 GTSNPN, CDR2 SVGIG (reference sequence). The CDR3 DNA reads TGTGCCTGGAGTCGGAACACTGAAGCTTTCTTT. This translates into CAWSRNTEAFF.

In this sample, this clone turned up once. The chain is built from TRBV28 and TRBJ1-2; no firm D call. CDR3 length: 16 amino acids. Trimming stripped 6 bases from V and 2 bases from J, with 19 bases between. In germline, CDR1 is MDHEN, CDR2 SYDVKM. The CDR3 sequence is CASSTQGSGINYGYTF. For the CDR3, the DNA is TGTGCCAGCAGCACTCAAGGATCAGGAATAAACTATGGCTACACCTTC.

This chain links TRBV6-6 with TRBJ2-2; no firm D call. The V end lost 7 bases, the J end lost 0 bases, and 12 bases lay between the germline ends. CDR1 MNHNY and CDR2 SVGAGI come from the germline V gene (reference sequence). CDR3 length equals 15 residues. CDR3 DNA: TGTGCCAGCATGGGTAGTTTGGCGAACACCGGGGAGCTGTTTTTT. It yields the protein CASMGSLANTGELFF.